This TCR beta chain was retrieved from a study of shared clonotypes between healthy human individuals. Study findings and constraints: On the whole, naive subsets had larger estimated richness than memory subsets had.

This clone was detected a few times. The antigen is not known. This sample includes further DNA sequences coding for the same CDR3. This CDR3 region has 14 residues. V lost 0 bases to trimming and J lost 2 bases; unmatched junction nucleotides: 1. From germline, CDR1 is SGHRS and CDR2 YFSETQ. Sequenced by immunoSEQ multiplex PCR; TCRdb stores in-frame clones only, minus some. The sample holds about 640,000 clones, about three quarters seen once. The chain joins TRBV5-1 to TRBJ2-5; 7 bases agree with TRBD1. The sequenced material came from memory CD4+ T cells sorted from blood. The subset is: CD45RA-negative fraction. This TCR derives from a woman aged 30 to 39 in good health. The DNA of the CDR3 is TGCGCCAGCAGCTTGGGACAGGGACAAGAGACCCAGTACTTC. Its translation is CASSLGQGQETQYF.